What follows are 25 T cell receptor beta chains derived from one specimen sequenced in a study of blood T cell repertoires in COVID-19. This table comes from immunoSEQ multiplex PCR, and its TCRdb copy is limited to in-frame clones, with some not included. The data contain a few hundred thousand clones, roughly 85% of them singletons. Sequenced material: peripheral blood. The receptors derive from a woman under 30 with acute or convalescent COVID-19.

The chain links TRBV5-1 to TRBJ2-3, with 8 bases lining up with TRBD2. Trimming removed 4 bases from V and 3 bases from J; junction bases left unmatched: 7. The CDR3 covers 15 residues. Germline V lookup: CDR1 SGHRS, CDR2 YFSETQ. As DNA, the CDR3 is TGCGCCAGCAGCCTAATAAGCGGGGGAACAGATACGCAGTATTTT. Protein sequence: CASSLISGGTDTQYF.

The rearrangement joins TRBV9 to TRBJ2-3; TRBD2 might be the D (6 bases). In germline, CDR1 is SGDLS, CDR2 YYNGEE. This CDR3 spans 16 amino acids. V lost 0 bases to trimming and J lost 6 bases, with 17 bases between them. CDR3 sequence: CASSVGGGQLRDTQYF. In nucleotides, the CDR3 is TGTGCCAGCAGCGTAGGAGGAGGGCAGCTAAGGGATACGCAGTATTTT.

This clone occurred a few times. The genes are TRBV5-1 and TRBJ2-1; D not certain. This CDR3 comprises 16 residues. The V end was cut by 3 bases, the J end by 2 bases, with 15 bases between. The germline V gene encodes CDR1 SGHRS and CDR2 YFSETQ. The CDR3 region has the DNA TGCGCCAGCAGCTCGTACCCCGGTGAAACCTACAATGAGCAGTTCTTC. Encoded protein: CASSSYPGETYNEQFF.

This chain connects TRBV2 to TRBJ1-1, with D perhaps TRBD1 (6 bases). From germline, CDR1 is SNHLY and CDR2 FYNNEI. With 5 bases removed from V and 6 bases from J, the gap between germline ends came to 13 bases. CDR3 size: 13 residues. The CDR3 reads CASSLQGWAEAFF. In DNA, the CDR3 is TGTGCCAGCAGTTTACAGGGATGGGCTGAAGCTTTCTTT.

This chain connects TRBV6-1 to TRBJ2-3; D is unclear. This CDR3 is 15 amino acids long. Per the germline V gene, CDR1 is MNHNS and CDR2 is SASEGT. V dropped 2 bases and J dropped 4 bases, with 13 bases sitting between them. The CDR3 region is CASSENLGGADTQYF. The CDR3 DNA is TGTGCCAGCAGTGAAAACCTCGGTGGAGCAGATACGCAGTATTTT.

The chain joins TRBV30 to TRBJ2-3; D not resolved. V lost 8 bases and J lost 1, with 13 bases in between. The CDR3 loop spans 13 amino acids. CDR1 and CDR2 from the germline V gene are GTSNPN and SVGIG (reference sequence). CDR3 DNA sequence: TGTGCCCAAAGCCTCGGAGGCACAGATACGCAGTATTTT. This gives the protein CAQSLGGTDTQYF.

As for this clone: This may arise from a read error, as a much more abundant clone is one base away. Other DNA sequences in this specimen translate into the identical CDR3. V is TRBV19 and J is TRBJ2-5, with TRBD2 identical over 10 bases. Germline assignment: CDR1 LNHDA and CDR2 SQIVND (reference sequence). This CDR3 has 14 residues. V was clipped by 6 bases and J by 4 bases; unmatched bases: 5. The CDR3 DNA reads TGTGCCAGTAGAATTAGCGGGAGGCCAGAGACCCAGTACTTC. Amino acid sequence: CASRISGRPETQYF.

The chain uses TRBV19 and TRBJ2-5, with 10 nucleotides matching TRBD1. V was clipped by 5 bases and J by 2 bases; unmatched bases: 11. This CDR3 is built from 17 residues. CDR1 is LNHDA, CDR2 SQIVND, per germline (reference sequence). The CDR3 here is CASSGGRRDRGQETQYF. The CDR3 region has the DNA TGTGCCAGTAGTGGAGGGCGCCGGGACAGGGGACAAGAGACCCAGTACTTC.

The rearrangement uses TRBV5-1 and TRBJ2-3, with 12 nucleotides matching TRBD2. V dropped 4 bases and J dropped 0; count of bases not matched to a gene: 6. Germline lookup yields CDR1 SGHRS and CDR2 YFSETQ. The CDR3 consists of 17 residues. The CDR3 region has the DNA TGCGCCAGCAGCCGGACTAGCGGGGAGACTAGCACAGATACGCAGTATTTT. Translation: CASSRTSGETSTDTQYF.

This chain uses TRBV2 with TRBJ2-2; TRBD2 aligns across 12 bases. Germline CDR1 and CDR2: SNHLY and FYNNEI. The CDR3 covers 15 residues. The junction had 3 bases not matched to a gene; V was cut back by 6 bases and J by 4 bases. The DNA of the CDR3 is TGTGCCAGCAGCGTGGGACTAGCGGGCACCGGGGAGCTGTTTTTT. Translating gives CASSVGLAGTGELFF.

In its sample, this clone was seen a few times. The rearrangement joins TRBV24-1 to TRBJ2-3, with no clear D. This CDR3 contains 13 residues. Germline values: CDR1 KGHDR, CDR2 SFDVKD. Trimming took 3 bases from V and 3 from J, leaving 6 bases between them. In DNA form, the CDR3 reads TGTGCCACCAGTGATATCGTAACAGATACGCAGTATTTT. It is translated as CATSDIVTDTQYF.

Only a few counts were recorded for this clone. This chain joins TRBV10-2 and TRBJ1-5; TRBD1 agrees at 8 bases. This CDR3 has 13 residues. Germline lookup yields CDR1 WSHSY and CDR2 SAAADI. J gave up 4 bases and V 4 bases, and 0 bases lay outside the gene matches. The CDR3 coding sequence is TGCGCCAGCAGTGGACAGGGGAATCAGCCCCAGCATTTT. Residues: CASSGQGNQPQHF.

The V gene is TRBV7-2, the J gene TRBJ1-2; D unclear. This CDR3 is 14 amino acids long. Trimming took off 6 bases at V and 5 bases at J, with 16 bases between the two ends. Germline lookup yields CDR1 SGHTA and CDR2 FQGNSA. The CDR3 sequence is CASSVTGSSYGYTF. Written as DNA, the CDR3 is TGTGCCAGCAGTGTTACCGGGTCCTCTTATGGCTACACCTTC.

The rearrangement links TRBV9 to TRBJ2-3, with 11 bases matching TRBD2. With V trimmed by 4 bases and J by 6 bases, 10 bases remained unmatched. Germline V CDR1 and CDR2: SGDLS, YYNGEE. The CDR3 has 16 amino acids. CDR3 sequence (DNA): TGTGCCAGCAGCTCCCATTCTAGCGGGGGGAGTGATACGCAGTATTTT. Protein sequence: CASSSHSSGGSDTQYF.

V is TRBV4-1 and J is TRBJ2-1, with 8 bases fitting TRBD1. The CDR3 spans 17 residues. V was clipped by 1 base and J by 9 bases; unmatched bases: 14. CDR1 MGHRA and CDR2 YSYEKL come from the germline V gene. Written as DNA, the CDR3 is TGCGCCAGCAGCCAAGGAGGACAGGGTTTGGGGGCTGTTGAGCAGTTCTTC. This translates into CASSQGGQGLGAVEQFF.

This clone has a single count. This sequence joins TRBV7-3 and TRBJ2-5; 16 bases line up with TRBD2. The ends lost 5 bases at V and 4 bases at J; junction bases unmatched: 10. The CDR3 spans 18 residues. Looked up from germline, CDR1 is SGHTA and CDR2 is FQGTGA. The CDR3 DNA reads as TGTGCCAGCAGCCTGGGACTAGCGGGGGGGCCGGCATTAGAGACCCAGTACTTC. It codes for CASSLGLAGGPALETQYF.

The chain couples TRBV10-3 to TRBJ2-2, with TRBD1 matching 9 bases. V gave up 6 bases and J gave up 3 bases; unmatched junction bases: 2. Germline-derived CDR1 and CDR2 are ENHRY and SYGVKD. The length of the CDR3 is 14 residues. The CDR3, as DNA: TGTGCCATCAGCCGGGACAGGGACACCGGGGAGCTGTTTTTT. This translates into CAISRDRDTGELFF.

This clone came up once. V usage is TRBV28 and J usage is TRBJ1-4; tentative D call: TRBD1 (6 bases). Germline V gene data show CDR1 as MDHEN and CDR2 as SYDVKM. V was shortened by 7 bases and J by 10 bases, with 22 bases between the two germline ends. The CDR3 runs to 15 residues. The CDR3: CASTTVQGGAGKLFF. The CDR3 DNA is TGTGCCAGCACCACCGTCCAAGGGGGAGCAGGAAAACTGTTTTTT.

V usage is TRBV28 and J usage is TRBJ1-2; TRBD1 agrees at 8 bases. The CDR3 sequence is 16 residues long. Per germline, CDR1 MDHEN and CDR2 SYDVKM. J gave up 1 base and V 6 bases, and 10 bases lay outside the gene matches. The CDR3 loop reads CASSRTRTGSNYGYTF. In DNA form, the CDR3 reads TGTGCCAGCAGCCGGACCCGGACAGGGAGTAACTATGGCTACACCTTC.

This clone has just a few counts. This rearrangement joins TRBV5-1 to TRBJ1-6, with 10 positions matching TRBD1. Unmatched junction bases numbered 8, after V lost 2 bases and J lost 9 bases. The CDR3 is 16 amino acids. Germline V CDR1 and CDR2: SGHRS, YFSETQ. The CDR3 reads CASSLKGQGIGSPLHF. As DNA, the CDR3 is TGCGCCAGCAGCTTAAAGGGACAGGGGATTGGTTCACCCCTCCACTTT.

The chain employs TRBV2 and TRBJ1-2, with TRBD1 as a possible D gene (6 bases). CDR3 length equals 14 residues. The V end was cut by 6 bases, the J end by 0 bases, with 11 bases between. Germline assignment: CDR1 SNHLY and CDR2 FYNNEI. CDR3 sequence reads: CASRPGAANYGYTF. The CDR3 DNA follows: TGTGCCAGCAGACCAGGGGCAGCTAACTATGGCTACACCTTC.

This clone was counted only a few times. This chain uses TRBV28 with TRBJ1-1, with D tentatively TRBD1 (5 bases). V was shortened by 6 bases and J by 1 base, with 15 bases between the two germline ends. The CDR3 totals 15 residues. Germline V gives CDR1 MDHEN, CDR2 SYDVKM. Written as DNA, the CDR3 is TGTGCCAGCAGAAACCTCGGGGGAGGGAACACTGAAGCTTTCTTT. Translating gives CASRNLGGGNTEAFF. Looking up the rest from reference TRBV28 and TRBJ1-1 gives the full variable domain: DVKVTQSSRYLVKRTGEKVFLECVQDMDHENMFWYRQDPGLGLRLIYFSYDVKMKEKGDIPEGYSVSREKKERFSLILESASTNQTSMYLCASRNLGGGNTEAFFGQGTRLTVV.

This clone appeared a single time. The chain is built from TRBV14 and TRBJ2-3, with a tentative D call TRBD2 (6 bases). The germline V gene has CDR1 SGHDN and CDR2 FVKESK. The length of the CDR3 is 14 residues. Trimming cost V 1 base and J 8 bases, with 13 bases left between them. CDR3 nucleotide sequence: TGTGCCAGCAGCCAAGGGGGCGGGATCGCTACGCAGTATTTT. Its protein product is CASSQGGGIATQYF.

The rearrangement uses TRBV6-5 and TRBJ1-2; TRBD1 might be the D (5 bases). Germline assignment: CDR1 MNHEY and CDR2 SVGAGI. The V gene lost 6 bases and the J gene lost 4 bases, with 12 bases spanning the gap. CDR3 length: 13 residues. Here the CDR3 DNA reads TGTGCCAGCAGACTGGGACTTGCCTATGGCTACACCTTC. This encodes CASRLGLAYGYTF.

The CDR3 is CATGPSGEYNEQFF. CDR3 DNA sequence: TGTGCCACCGGGCCCAGCGGGGAATACAATGAGCAGTTCTTC. The chain has TRBV24-1 and TRBJ2-1, with 7 bases that match TRBD2. The V gene end was trimmed by 9 bases and the J gene end by 4 bases; junction bases not matched to a gene: 8. The CDR3 spans 14 residues. Germline loops: CDR1 KGHDR, CDR2 SFDVKD.